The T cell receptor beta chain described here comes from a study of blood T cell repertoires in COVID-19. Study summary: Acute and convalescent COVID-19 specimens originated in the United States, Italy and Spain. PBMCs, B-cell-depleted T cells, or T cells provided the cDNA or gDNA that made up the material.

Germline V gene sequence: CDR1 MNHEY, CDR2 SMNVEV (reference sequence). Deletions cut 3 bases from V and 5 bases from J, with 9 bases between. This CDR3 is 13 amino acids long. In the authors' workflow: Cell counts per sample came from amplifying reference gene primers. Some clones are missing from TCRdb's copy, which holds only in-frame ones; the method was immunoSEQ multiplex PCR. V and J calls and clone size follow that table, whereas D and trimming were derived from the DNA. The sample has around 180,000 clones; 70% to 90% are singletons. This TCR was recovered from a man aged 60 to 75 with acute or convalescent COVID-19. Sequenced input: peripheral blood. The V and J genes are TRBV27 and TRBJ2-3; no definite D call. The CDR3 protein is CASSFSQKDTQYF. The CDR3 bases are TGTGCCAGCAGTTTCTCTCAGAAAGATACGCAGTATTTT.